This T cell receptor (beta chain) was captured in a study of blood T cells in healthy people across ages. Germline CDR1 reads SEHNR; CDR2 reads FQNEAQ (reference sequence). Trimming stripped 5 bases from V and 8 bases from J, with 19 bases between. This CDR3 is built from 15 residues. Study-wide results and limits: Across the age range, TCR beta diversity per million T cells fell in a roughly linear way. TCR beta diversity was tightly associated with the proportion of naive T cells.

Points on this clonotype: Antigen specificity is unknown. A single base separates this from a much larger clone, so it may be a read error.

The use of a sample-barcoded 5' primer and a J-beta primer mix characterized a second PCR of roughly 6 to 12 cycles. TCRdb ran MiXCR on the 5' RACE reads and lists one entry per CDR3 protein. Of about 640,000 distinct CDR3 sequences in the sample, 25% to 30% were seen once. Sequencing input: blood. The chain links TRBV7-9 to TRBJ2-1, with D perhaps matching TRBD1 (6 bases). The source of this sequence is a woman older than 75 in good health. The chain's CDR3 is CASSQGTRAKHEQFF. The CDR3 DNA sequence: TGTGCCAGCAGCCAAGGGACAAGGGCAAAGCATGAGCAGTTCTTC. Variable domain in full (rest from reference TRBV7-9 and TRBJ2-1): DTGVSQNPRHKITKRGQNVTFRCDPISEHNRLYWYRQTLGQGPEFLTYFQNEAQLEKSRLLSDRFSAERPKGSFSTLEIQRTEQGDSAMYLCASSQGTRAKHEQFFGPGTRLTVL.